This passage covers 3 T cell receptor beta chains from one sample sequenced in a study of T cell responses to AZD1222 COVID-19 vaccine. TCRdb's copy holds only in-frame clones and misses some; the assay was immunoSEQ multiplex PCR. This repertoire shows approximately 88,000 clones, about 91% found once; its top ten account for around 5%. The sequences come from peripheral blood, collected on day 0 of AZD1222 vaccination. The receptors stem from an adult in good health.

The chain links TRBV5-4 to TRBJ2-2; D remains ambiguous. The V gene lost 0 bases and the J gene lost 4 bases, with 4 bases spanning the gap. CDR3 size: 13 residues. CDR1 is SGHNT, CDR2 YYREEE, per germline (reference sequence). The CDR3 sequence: CASSLDPTGELFF. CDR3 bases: TGTGCCAGCAGCTTGGACCCCACCGGGGAGCTGTTTTTT.

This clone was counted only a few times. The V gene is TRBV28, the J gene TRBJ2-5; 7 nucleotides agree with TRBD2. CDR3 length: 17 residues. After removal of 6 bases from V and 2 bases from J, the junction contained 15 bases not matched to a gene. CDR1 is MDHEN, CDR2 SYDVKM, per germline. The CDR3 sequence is CASRPSDWEGVQETQYF. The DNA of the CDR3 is TGTGCCAGCAGACCAAGCGACTGGGAGGGAGTACAAGAGACCCAGTACTTC.

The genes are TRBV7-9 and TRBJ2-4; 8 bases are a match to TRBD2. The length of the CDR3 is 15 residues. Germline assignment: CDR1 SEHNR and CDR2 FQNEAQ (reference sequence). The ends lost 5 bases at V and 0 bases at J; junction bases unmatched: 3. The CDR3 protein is CASSGSGRAKNIQYF. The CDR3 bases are TGTGCCAGCAGCGGGAGCGGGAGAGCCAAAAACATTCAGTACTTC.